Listed below are T cell receptor beta chains from one sample, sequenced in a study of post-analysis software for immune sequencing data. TCRdb reanalysed the PCR reads using MiXCR and keeps one entry per CDR3 protein. The sample contains roughly 800,000 distinct CDR3 sequences, 53% of which appear only once. The sequencing input was blood. The receptors stem from a girl between 10 and 17 years old with multiple sclerosis. CDR3s leave out the opening cysteine and the closing phenylalanine or tryptophan. Not every row has a clone size; where given, it reads once, few, many or a size class.

J: TRBJ2-5
V: TRBV29-1
size: few
CDR3: SVNAGGGETQY

J: TRBJ2-5
V: TRBV12-3/TRBV12-4
size: few
CDR3: ASRPGRGPSQETQY

J: TRBJ2-5
V: TRBV2
size: NA
CDR3: ASSETTGGQETQY

J: TRBJ1-2
V: TRBV7-6
size: few
CDR3: ASSLGVTAGYT

J: TRBJ2-7
V: TRBV6-6
size: NA
CDR3: ASSYHQEYEQY

J: TRBJ2-1
V: TRBV7-2
size: NA
CDR3: ASSARAYNEQF

J: TRBJ2-5
V: TRBV6-5
size: NA
CDR3: ASSYSGLAEQQETQY

J: TRBJ2-7
V: TRBV6-6
size: few
CDR3: ASSYSNRGRSEQY

J: TRBJ2-1
V: TRBV12-3/TRBV12-4
size: NA
CDR3: ASWGGGYEQF

J: TRBJ1-1
V: TRBV7-3
size: NA
CDR3: ASSLGSWTPPGEAF

J: TRBJ2-3
V: TRBV5-1
size: NA
CDR3: ASGLGVTAITDTQY

J: TRBJ2-1
V: TRBV6-6
size: NA
CDR3: ASSYISLGNNEQF

J: TRBJ2-5
V: TRBV6-6
size: NA
CDR3: ASSYSPPQYQETQY

J: TRBJ2-7
V: TRBV29-1
size: few
CDR3: SVGEGRTYEQY

J: TRBJ1-2
V: TRBV4-1
size: NA
CDR3: ASSQDSGRAYGYT

J: TRBJ1-2
V: TRBV20-1
size: NA
CDR3: RGQTNYGYT

J: TRBJ2-5
V: TRBV20-1
size: few
CDR3: SARTPSTRSETQY

J: TRBJ1-1
V: TRBV20-1
size: NA
CDR3: SARRPGLQNTEAF

J: TRBJ2-1
V: TRBV7-9
size: NA
CDR3: ASSSSARTGAVYNEQF

J: TRBJ1-4
V: TRBV27
size: NA
CDR3: ASSLFSPGQINEKLF

J: TRBJ2-7
V: TRBV6-2/TRBV6-3
size: few
CDR3: ASSPGHKTYEQY

J: NA
V: TRBV29-1
size: few
CDR3: SVSVSSPNEQY